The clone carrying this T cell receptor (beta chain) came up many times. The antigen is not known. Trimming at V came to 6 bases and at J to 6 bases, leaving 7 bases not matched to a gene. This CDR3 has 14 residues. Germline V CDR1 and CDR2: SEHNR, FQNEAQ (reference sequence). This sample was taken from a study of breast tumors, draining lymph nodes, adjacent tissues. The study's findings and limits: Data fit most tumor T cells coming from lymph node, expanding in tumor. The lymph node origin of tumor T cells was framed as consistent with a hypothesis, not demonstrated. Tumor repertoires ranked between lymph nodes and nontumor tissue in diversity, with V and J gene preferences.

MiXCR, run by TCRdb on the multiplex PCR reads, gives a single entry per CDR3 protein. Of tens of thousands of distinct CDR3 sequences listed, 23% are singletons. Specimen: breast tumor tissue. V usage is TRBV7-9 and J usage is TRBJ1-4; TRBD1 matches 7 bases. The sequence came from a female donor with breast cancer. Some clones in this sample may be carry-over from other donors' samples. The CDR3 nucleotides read TGTGCCAGCAGGCCGCAGGGGGTTGATGAAAAACTGTTTTTT. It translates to CASRPQGVDEKLFF. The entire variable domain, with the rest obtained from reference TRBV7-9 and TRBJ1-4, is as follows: DTGVSQNPRHKITKRGQNVTFRCDPISEHNRLYWYRQTLGQGPEFLTYFQNEAQLEKSRLLSDRFSAERPKGSFSTLEIQRTEQGDSAMYLCASRPQGVDEKLFFGSGTQLSVL.